This paragraph covers one T cell receptor (beta chain) sequence. Its specificity is not known. Trimming left V 8 bases short and J 0 bases short, with 17 bases between. This CDR3 contains 16 residues. The germline V gene has CDR1 MDHEN and CDR2 SYDVKM. Vbeta (60) and Jbeta (13) primers were used in the PCR. The table came from immunoSEQ multiplex PCR; TCRdb's copy has only in-frame clones and leaves some out. The sample lists some 190,000 clones; 85% were seen once. This sample stems from a study of cytomegalovirus exposure and HLA in healthy donors. Study details: Within the Caucasian-associated ancestry cluster were roughly 82% of the roughly 400 genotyped donors.

Study-wide findings and caveats: A likely sequencing artifact accounted for one observed cluster of highly shared sequence variants.

Input material: PBMCs. The receptor comes from a boy between 2 and 10 years old in good health and CMV-seronegative. The J gene is TRBJ2-1, the V gene TRBV28; maybe TRBD1 (7 bases). The CDR3 protein is CASSKEGARSYNEQFF. Written as DNA, the CDR3 is TGTGCCAGCTCCAAGGAGGGGGCCCGCTCCTACAATGAGCAGTTCTTC.